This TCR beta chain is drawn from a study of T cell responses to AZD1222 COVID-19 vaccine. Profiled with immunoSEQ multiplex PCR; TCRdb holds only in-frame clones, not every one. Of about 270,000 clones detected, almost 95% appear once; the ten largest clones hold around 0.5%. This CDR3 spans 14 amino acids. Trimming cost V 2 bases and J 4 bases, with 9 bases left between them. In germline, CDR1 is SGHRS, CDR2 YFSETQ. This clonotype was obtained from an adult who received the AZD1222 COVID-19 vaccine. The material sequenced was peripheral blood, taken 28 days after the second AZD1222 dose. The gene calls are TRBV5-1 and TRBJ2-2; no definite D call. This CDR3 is CASSLTDPTGELFF. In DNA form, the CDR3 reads TGCGCCAGCAGCTTAACAGATCCCACCGGGGAGCTGTTTTTT. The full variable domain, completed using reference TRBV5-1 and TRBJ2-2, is KAGVTQTPRYLIKTRGQQVTLSCSPISGHRSVSWYQQTPGQGLQFLFEYFSETQRNKGNFPGRFSGRQFSNSRSEMNVSTLELGDSALYLCASSLTDPTGELFFGEGSRLTVL.